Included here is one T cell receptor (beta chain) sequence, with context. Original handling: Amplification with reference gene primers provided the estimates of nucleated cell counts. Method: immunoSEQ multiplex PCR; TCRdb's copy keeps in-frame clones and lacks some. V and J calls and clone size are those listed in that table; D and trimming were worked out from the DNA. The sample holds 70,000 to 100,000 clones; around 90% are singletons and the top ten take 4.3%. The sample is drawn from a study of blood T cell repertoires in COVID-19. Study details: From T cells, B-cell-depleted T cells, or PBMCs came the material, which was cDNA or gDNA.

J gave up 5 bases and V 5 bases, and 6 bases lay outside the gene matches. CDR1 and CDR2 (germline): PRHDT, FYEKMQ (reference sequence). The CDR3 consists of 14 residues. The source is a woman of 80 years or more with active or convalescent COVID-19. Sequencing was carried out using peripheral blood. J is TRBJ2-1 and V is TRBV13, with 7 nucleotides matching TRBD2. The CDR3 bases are TGTGCCAGCAGCGTGGGACTACACAACAATGAGCAGTTCTTC. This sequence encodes CASSVGLHNNEQFF.